This record covers a single T cell receptor beta chain. No donor was unhealthy or non-Caucasian. The data are from a study of identical twins. This CDR3 region has 16 residues. Germline V gene data show CDR1 as SGHDN and CDR2 as FVKESK. V dropped 4 bases and J dropped 4 bases, with 17 bases sitting between them. Each cDNA held unique molecular identifiers, and template switching gave it a universal primer site. TCRdb re-derived calls from the 5' RACE reads in MiXCR, one entry per CDR3 protein. The data contain about 690,000 distinct CDR3 sequences, 21% of them singletons. This sample also belongs to another study, concerning T cells expressing NK-cell markers. As reported in that work: Top CD8+ clonotypes included the dominant CD3+CD56+NKG2C+ clonotypes in 5 or 6 donors. Leadership of the CD3+CD56-NKG2C+ fraction also belonged to these clonotypes in several donors.

This TCR was recovered from a woman under 30 in good health. The V and J genes are TRBV14 and TRBJ1-3, with a tentative D call TRBD1 (5 bases). Sequencing input: PBMCs. CDR3 residues: CASSLTVSVVGNTIYF. In DNA, the CDR3 is TGTGCCAGCAGCCTGACAGTGTCGGTGGTCGGAAACACCATATATTTT.